This TCR beta chain was sequenced for a study of blood T cell repertoires in COVID-19. This CDR3 spans 14 amino acids. The trim removed 4 bases at V and 2 bases at J, leaving 5 bases unmatched. The germline V gene encodes CDR1 LGHDT and CDR2 YNNKEL (reference sequence). Authors' analysis steps: Amplification of reference gene primers was used by the study to estimate nucleated cell counts. Only in-frame clones appear in the TCRdb table, and some are missing; sequencing was by immunoSEQ multiplex PCR. For V, J and clone size, that table is used; D and trimming come from the DNA. Among roughly 92,000 clones listed, approximately 83% were seen once.

The sequencing input was peripheral blood. The clonotype comes from a woman over 75 with active or convalescent COVID-19. The J gene is TRBJ2-7, the V gene TRBV3-1 (or the pseudogene TRBV3-2); 7 nucleotides align to TRBD2. Here the CDR3 reads CASSRGREAYEQYF. CDR3 in DNA: TGTGCCAGCAGCCGGGGCCGGGAGGCCTACGAGCAGTACTTC.